This TCR beta chain appears in the sequencing data of a study of Tregs in tolerant kidney transplant recipients. Mixed chimerism was transient after nonmyeloablative marrow transplants from related graft donors. Thawed PBMCs were FACS-sorted into unstimulated CD4+CD25+CD127- regulatory T cells, CD4+CD25- non-regulatory cells, CD4 and CD8 cells. The V gene lost 8 bases and the J gene lost 6 bases, with 18 bases spanning the gap. The V gene's germline CDR1 is MNHNS and CDR2 SASEGT. The CDR3 loop spans 14 amino acids. TCRdb's table, derived via immunoSEQ multiplex PCR, lists solely in-frame clones and lacks some. Among around 86,000 clones listed, over 75% were seen once.

The chain joins TRBV6-1 to TRBJ2-3; D is ambiguous. Sequenced material: CD4+ T cells from blood (PBMCs), taken 24 months after the transplant. This TCR came from a human patient who received a combined kidney and bone marrow transplant. The graft donor may account for some of the T cells. The CDR3 reads CASGKEAAVDTQYF. Here the CDR3 DNA reads TGTGCCAGCGGAAAAGAGGCGGCGGTCGATACGCAGTATTTT.